The rows below give T cell receptor beta chains drawn from one sample of a study of cytomegalovirus exposure and HLA in healthy donors. Clones were sequenced by immunoSEQ multiplex PCR, and TCRdb holds only the in-frame ones, with some missing. The table lists about 140,000 clones, 82% of them singletons, with more than 9.5% in the top ten. Sequenced material: PBMCs. Receptor source: a woman between 55 and 75 years old in good health and CMV-seropositive. Both conserved end residues are part of each CDR3. A D gene is named only where the DNA matches it firmly. Clone sizes are given selectively: once, few, many, or a class where the clone is expanded.

v_call	j_call	cdr3_length	clone_size	d_call	cdr3_nt	cdr3_aa
TRBV6-6	TRBJ2-7	16	NA	NA	TGTGCCAGCAGTTACGGGGGCGGACTTAGCTCCTACGAGCAGTACTTC	CASSYGGGLSSYEQYF
TRBV19	TRBJ2-5	15	once	NA	TGTGCCAGTAGCCGGGGTAAATCCCCCCAAGAGACCCAGTACTTC	CASSRGKSPQETQYF
TRBV7-9	TRBJ1-2	14	NA	NA	TGTGCCAGCAGCTTAGGAAGGGGATCGGGTGGCTACACCTTC	CASSLGRGSGGYTF
TRBV7-7	TRBJ2-1	16	NA	TRBD2	TGTGCTAGCAGCTCTGGGGCACTAGCGGTTTACAATGAGCAGTTCTTC	CASSSGALAVYNEQFF
TRBV6-5	TRBJ2-5	15	NA	TRBD2	TGTGCCAGCAGTAGACTAGCGGGAGCCCAAGAGACCCAGTACTTC	CASSRLAGAQETQYF
TRBV27	TRBJ1-1	13	NA	TRBD1	TGTGCCAGCAGTCCTACGTTACAGGGGCGAGCTTTCTTT	CASSPTLQGRAFF
TRBV9	TRBJ1-5	15	NA	TRBD1	TGTGCCAGCAGCGTAGCAGGGGGTAGCAATCAGCCCCAGCATTTT	CASSVAGGSNQPQHF
TRBV19	TRBJ1-2	14	NA	NA	TGTGCCAGTAGTCCCACAGGGTACGTCTATGGCTACACCTTC	CASSPTGYVYGYTF
TRBV9	TRBJ2-5	16	NA	TRBD1	TGTGCCAGCAGCGTAAGGGGGACAGGAGCCAGTGTGACCCAGTACTTC	CASSVRGTGASVTQYF
TRBV9	TRBJ1-1	15	once	NA	TGTGCCAGCAGCGTAGAGGTGGAGGTCCCCACTGAAGCTTTCTTT	CASSVEVEVPTEAFF
TRBV27	TRBJ2-3	16	NA	TRBD2	TGTGCCACCCGCACACTACTAGCGGAGATCACAGATACGCAGTATTTT	CATRTLLAEITDTQYF
TRBV7-8	TRBJ2-7	16	NA	NA	TGTGCCAGCAGCTTAGCGGAACTCCGGGGTTCCTACGAGCAGTACTTC	CASSLAELRGSYEQYF
TRBV29-1	TRBJ2-6	18	NA	TRBD1	TGCAGCGTTGGGGACCCCGGGACAGGGGGACTAGGGGCCAACGTCCTGACTTTC	CSVGDPGTGGLGANVLTF
TRBV10-2	TRBJ2-7	13	NA	TRBD1	TGCGCCAGCAGCGCTACCACAGGGGCCGAGCAGTACTTC	CASSATTGAEQYF
TRBV7-2	TRBJ1-3	13	NA	NA	TGTGCCAGCACCCTAGGCGTAGGAAACACCATATATTTT	CASTLGVGNTIYF